One sample yielded the 23 T cell receptor beta chains listed below, sequenced in a study of blood T cell repertoires in COVID-19. Profiling relied on immunoSEQ multiplex PCR, and the TCRdb table lists in-frame clones only, not all of them. Of about 58,000 clones listed, around 89% are singletons. Material for sequencing was peripheral blood. The receptors were sampled from a man aged 60-69 years with active COVID-19.

CDR3 residues: CASSRLAGGNEQFF. The CDR3, as DNA: TGTGCCAGCAGCAGATTAGCGGGGGGTAATGAGCAGTTCTTC. The chain couples TRBV7-9 to TRBJ2-1; 10 nucleotides align to TRBD2. This CDR3 is 14 amino acids long. V lost 5 bases to trimming and J lost 7 bases; unmatched junction nucleotides: 5. Germline values: CDR1 SEHNR, CDR2 FQNEAQ (reference sequence).

This clone was seen only a few times. The CDR3 here is CASSRDSNNQPQHF. The DNA for the CDR3 is TGTGCCAGTAGTCGGGACAGTAACAATCAGCCCCAGCATTTT. The chain uses TRBV19 and TRBJ1-5; 7 nucleotides match TRBD1. The CDR3 runs 14 residues. Germline V CDR1 and CDR2: LNHDA, SQIVND (reference sequence). Trimming cost V 5 bases and J 3 bases; bases outside gene matches: 4.

The J gene is TRBJ1-4, the V gene TRBV4-1, with D perhaps TRBD1 (6 bases). Germline V gene data show CDR1 as MGHRA and CDR2 as YSYEKL. V lost 0 bases, J lost 10 bases, and 15 bases lay in between. The CDR3 has 15 amino acids. The CDR3: CASSQERAGVAKLFF. CDR3 sequence (DNA): TGCGCCAGCAGCCAAGAAAGGGCAGGGGTGGCAAAACTGTTTTTT.

This rearrangement joins TRBV27 to TRBJ2-7; the D gene is possibly TRBD2 (6 bases). The V and J ends lost 5 bases and 2 bases respectively, with 13 bases between them. Germline V CDR1 and CDR2: MNHEY, SMNVEV (reference sequence). The CDR3 extends over 14 amino acids. CDR3 loop: CASSPVAGPYEQYF. The CDR3 DNA sequence: TGTGCCAGCAGTCCCGTGGCGGGGCCCTACGAGCAGTACTTC.

J is TRBJ2-4 and V is TRBV5-1, with TRBD1 as a possible D gene (6 bases). Trimming took 6 bases from V and 3 from J, leaving 19 bases between them. The CDR3 is 16 amino acids. CDR1 and CDR2 (germline): SGHRS, YFSETQ. The CDR3 DNA is TGCGCCAGCACATTCTCCCTTTCCAGGGGCAAAAACATTCAGTACTTC. Translating gives CASTFSLSRGKNIQYF.

The genes are TRBV7-3 and TRBJ2-7; the match to TRBD2 covers 10 bases. The CDR3 has 15 residues. The germline V gene encodes CDR1 SGHTA and CDR2 FQGTGA. V lost 1 base, J lost 3 bases, and 3 bases stayed unmatched. The CDR3 protein is CASSLMGTSDYEQYF. The CDR3, as DNA: TGTGCCAGCAGCTTAATGGGGACTAGCGACTACGAGCAGTACTTC.

CDR3 sequence reads: CASSLAGGGRIYNSPLHF. CDR3 bases: TGTGCCAGCAGCTTGGCCGGCGGGGGACGAATCTATAATTCACCCCTCCACTTT. The chain carries TRBV5-4 and TRBJ1-6, with D perhaps matching TRBD1 (5 bases). Trimming removed 0 bases from V and 3 bases from J, with 16 bases in between. The CDR3 spans 18 residues. Germline V gene lookup returns CDR1 SGHNT and CDR2 YYREEE (reference sequence).

There are a few counts of this clone. The rearrangement uses TRBV7-9 and TRBJ2-5; D may be TRBD2 (7 bases). Between the trimmed V and J ends, which lost 0 bases and 4 bases, there was a span of 9 bases. The CDR3 is 14 residues long. The germline gives CDR1 SEHNR, CDR2 FQNEAQ (reference sequence). In DNA form, the CDR3 reads TGTGCCAGCAGCTTAGCGGGGGGGCGAGAGACCCAGTACTTC. Amino acid sequence: CASSLAGGRETQYF.

The V call is TRBV5-1, the J call TRBJ2-7, with 9 nucleotides matching TRBD1. Germline V CDR1 and CDR2: SGHRS, YFSETQ. The CDR3 loop spans 14 amino acids. The trim removed 3 bases at V and 4 bases at J, leaving 5 bases unmatched. CDR3: CASSWTGDGYEQYF. CDR3 nucleotides: TGCGCCAGCAGCTGGACAGGGGATGGGTACGAGCAGTACTTC.

CDR3 sequence: CASSARAGSSYNEQFF. The CDR3 nucleotides read TGTGCCAGCAGTGCCCGTGCGGGGAGCTCCTACAATGAGCAGTTCTTC. This sequence joins TRBV6-4 and TRBJ2-1, with D possibly being TRBD2 (6 bases). Germline CDR1 reads MRHNA; CDR2 reads SNTAGT. V dropped 4 bases and J dropped 0 bases, with 13 bases sitting between them. The CDR3 covers 16 residues.

The CDR3 region is CASSLGGGPNSPLHF. CDR3 DNA sequence: TGTGCCAGCAGTCTAGGCGGGGGTCCCAATTCACCCCTCCACTTT. The rearrangement links TRBV7-3 to TRBJ1-6; possible D gene TRBD1, 5 bases. The germline CDR1 and CDR2 sequences are SGHTA and FQGTGA. Between the trimmed V and J ends, which lost 6 bases and 7 bases, there was a span of 16 bases. The CDR3 has 15 amino acids.

The chain recombines TRBV28 with TRBJ1-5; 7 nucleotides align to TRBD1. CDR3 length: 15 residues. Trimming removed 5 bases from V and 7 bases from J; junction bases left unmatched: 11. The V gene's germline CDR1 is MDHEN and CDR2 SYDVKM. The CDR3 region is CASSVQTGKSQPQHF. The CDR3 region has the DNA TGTGCCAGCAGTGTCCAGACAGGGAAAAGCCAGCCCCAGCATTTT.

CDR3 DNA: TGTGCCATCGGTACAGGTGGAAATTCACCCCTCCACTTT. Its translation: CAIGTGGNSPLHF. This rearrangement joins TRBV10-3 to TRBJ1-6; tentatively, D is TRBD1 (5 bases). The germline V gene encodes CDR1 ENHRY and CDR2 SYGVKD. This CDR3 is 13 amino acids long. V was pared by 8 bases and J by 7 bases, with 12 bases between.

The chain recombines TRBV2 with TRBJ1-5; D unresolved. CDR1 is SNHLY and CDR2 is FYNNEI in the germline V gene. The CDR3 is made up of 12 amino acids. Trimming cost V 5 bases and J 0 bases, with 2 bases left between them. The CDR3 loop reads CASSYSNQPQHF. The CDR3 nucleotides are TGTGCCAGCAGTTATAGCAATCAGCCCCAGCATTTT.

This rearrangement joins TRBV6-5 to TRBJ1-1; D is uncertain. V dropped 0 bases and J dropped 5 bases, with 10 bases sitting between them. CDR1 is MNHEY and CDR2 is SVGAGI in the germline V gene. The CDR3 covers 14 residues. The CDR3 sequence is CASSYSSGRTEAFF. CDR3 nucleotide sequence: TGTGCCAGCAGTTACTCGAGTGGGAGGACTGAAGCTTTCTTT.

The chain employs TRBV5-6 and TRBJ2-5; 7 bases fit TRBD1. The V segment lost 0 bases and the J segment 2 bases; nucleotides outside the gene matches: 1. CDR1 and CDR2 from the germline V gene are SGHDT and YYEEEE. The CDR3 is 14 residues long. The CDR3 protein is CASSLGGQQETQYF. As DNA, the CDR3 is TGTGCCAGCAGCTTGGGGGGACAGCAAGAGACCCAGTACTTC.

The chain couples TRBV28 to TRBJ1-2, with 8 nucleotides matching TRBD1. This CDR3 has 13 amino acids. V lost 10 bases and J lost 4; bases outside the gene matches: 8. Germline assignment: CDR1 MDHEN and CDR2 SYDVKM. The CDR3 DNA follows: TGTGCCACCCTCGGACAGGGAACCTATGGCTACACCTTC. This codes for CATLGQGTYGYTF.

V is TRBV5-1 and J is TRBJ2-7; 7 nucleotides agree with TRBD1. Losses at the gene ends were 1 base for V and 2 bases for J; bases not matched to a gene: 9. The CDR3 is 16 residues long. Germline CDR1 and CDR2: SGHRS and YFSETQ. This CDR3 is CASSLNSLQGAYEQYF. The CDR3 DNA reads TGCGCCAGCAGCTTGAATAGTCTTCAGGGGGCCTACGAGCAGTACTTC. The variable domain in full, completed from reference TRBV5-1 and TRBJ2-7, reads KAGVTQTPRYLIKTRGQQVTLSCSPISGHRSVSWYQQTPGQGLQFLFEYFSETQRNKGNFPGRFSGRQFSNSRSEMNVSTLELGDSALYLCASSLNSLQGAYEQYFGPGTRLTVT.

This clone was detected only once. The chain recombines TRBV28 with TRBJ2-7, with 7 bases aligning to TRBD1. Germline CDR1 and CDR2: MDHEN and SYDVKM. CDR3 length: 15 residues. V lost 6 bases, J lost 3 bases, and 11 bases stayed unmatched. The CDR3 here is CASRNYRGQSYEQYF. CDR3 DNA sequence: TGTGCCAGCAGAAACTACAGGGGTCAGAGCTACGAGCAGTACTTC.

This chain links TRBV6-5 with TRBJ1-1, with 8 bases aligning to TRBD1. V lost 6 bases, J lost 0 bases, and 3 bases stayed unmatched. Germline values: CDR1 MNHEY, CDR2 SVGAGI. This CDR3 is 14 amino acids long. The CDR3 bases are TGTGCCAGCAGCAAGACAGGGGTGAACACTGAAGCTTTCTTT. It specifies CASSKTGVNTEAFF.

The V gene is TRBV7-9, the J gene TRBJ1-6; unclear D gene. CDR3 length: 15 residues. CDR1 is SEHNR, CDR2 FQNEAQ, per germline (reference sequence). Trimming removed 1 base at V and 6 bases at J, with 10 bases between. CDR3 protein: CASSLGHGSNSPLHF. The CDR3 DNA follows: TGTGCCAGCAGCTTAGGTCACGGGTCTAATTCACCCCTCCACTTT.

The rearrangement uses TRBV6-4 and TRBJ2-2, with D tentatively TRBD2 (6 bases). There are 16 residues in the CDR3. Looked up from germline, CDR1 is MRHNA and CDR2 is SNTAGT. Between the trimmed V and J ends, which lost 6 bases and 5 bases, there was a span of 19 bases. Here the CDR3 DNA reads TGTGCCAGCAGCCGCTCTGTGAGTGCGGGGACCGGGGAGCTGTTTTTT. It yields the protein CASSRSVSAGTGELFF.

This clone has a single count. The chain employs TRBV6-2 or TRBV6-3 and TRBJ1-5; TRBD1 might be the D (6 bases). Trimming cost V 5 bases and J 9 bases, with 17 bases left between them. This CDR3 has 14 residues. The germline V gene encodes CDR1 MNHEY and CDR2 SVGEGT. CDR3 in DNA: TGTGCCAGCAGTCAAGACAGGTGGGCGGGGCCCCAGCATTTT. Translating gives CASSQDRWAGPQHF.